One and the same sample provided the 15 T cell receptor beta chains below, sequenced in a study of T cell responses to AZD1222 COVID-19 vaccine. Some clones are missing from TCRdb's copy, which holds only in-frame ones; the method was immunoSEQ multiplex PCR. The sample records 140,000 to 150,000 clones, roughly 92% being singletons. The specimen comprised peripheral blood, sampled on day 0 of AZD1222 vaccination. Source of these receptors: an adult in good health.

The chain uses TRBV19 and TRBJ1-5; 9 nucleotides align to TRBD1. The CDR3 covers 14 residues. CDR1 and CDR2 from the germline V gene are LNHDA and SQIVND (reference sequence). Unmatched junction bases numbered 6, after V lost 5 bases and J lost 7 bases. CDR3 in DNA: TGTGCCAGTAGTGTGGGACAGGGATACCAGCCCCAGCATTTT. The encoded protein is CASSVGQGYQPQHF.

CDR3 residues: CASSPRIVAEAFF. Here the CDR3 DNA reads TGTGCCAGCAGCCCACGGATTGTGGCTGAAGCTTTCTTT. This sequence joins TRBV11-2 and TRBJ1-1; unclear D gene. The germline V gene encodes CDR1 SGHAT and CDR2 FQNNGV. V gave up 5 bases and J gave up 6 bases, with 13 bases separating them. There are 13 residues in the CDR3.

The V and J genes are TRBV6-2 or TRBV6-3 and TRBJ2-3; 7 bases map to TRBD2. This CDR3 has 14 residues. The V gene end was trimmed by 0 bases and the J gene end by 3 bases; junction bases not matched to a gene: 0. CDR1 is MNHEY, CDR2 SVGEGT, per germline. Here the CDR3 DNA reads TGTGCCAGCAGTTACTCGCGGGAGACAGATACGCAGTATTTT. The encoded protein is CASSYSRETDTQYF.

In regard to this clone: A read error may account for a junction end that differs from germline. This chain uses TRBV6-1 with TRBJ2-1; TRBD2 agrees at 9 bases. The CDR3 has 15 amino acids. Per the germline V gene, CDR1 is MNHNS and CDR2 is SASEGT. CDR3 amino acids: CANSENAGGPNEQFF. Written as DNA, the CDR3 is TGTGCCAACAGTGAAAACGCGGGAGGGCCCAATGAGCAGTTCTTC.

The CDR3 sequence: CASSPQRSTDTQYF. The CDR3 coding sequence is TGTGCCAGCAGTCCCCAGCGTAGCACAGATACGCAGTATTTT. The chain joins TRBV28 to TRBJ2-3, with D unresolved. The CDR3 runs 14 residues. CDR1 is MDHEN and CDR2 is SYDVKM in the germline V gene. V lost 5 bases to trimming and J lost 0 bases, with 9 bases between them.

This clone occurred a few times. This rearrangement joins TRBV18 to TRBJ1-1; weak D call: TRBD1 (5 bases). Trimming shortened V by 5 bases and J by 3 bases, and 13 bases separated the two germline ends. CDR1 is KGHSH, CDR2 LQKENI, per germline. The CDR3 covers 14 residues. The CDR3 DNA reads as TGTGCCAGCTCATCCGGGACTCAATACACTGAAGCTTTCTTT. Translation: CASSSGTQYTEAFF.

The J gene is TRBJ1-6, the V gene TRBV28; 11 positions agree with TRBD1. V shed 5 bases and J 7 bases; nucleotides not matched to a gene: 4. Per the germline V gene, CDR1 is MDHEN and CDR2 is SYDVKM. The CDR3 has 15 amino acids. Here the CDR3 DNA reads TGTGCCAGCAGTCGCGGGACAGGGGGGAATTCACCCCTCCACTTT. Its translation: CASSRGTGGNSPLHF.

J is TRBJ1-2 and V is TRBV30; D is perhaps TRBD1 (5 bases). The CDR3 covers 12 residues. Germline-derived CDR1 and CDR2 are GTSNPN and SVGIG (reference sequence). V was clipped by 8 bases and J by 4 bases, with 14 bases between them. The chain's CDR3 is CARGQGSYGYTF. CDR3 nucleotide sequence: TGTGCCCGCGGGCAGGGCAGCTATGGCTACACCTTC. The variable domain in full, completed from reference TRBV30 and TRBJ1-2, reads SQTIHQWPATLVQPVGSPLSLECTVEGTSNPNLYWYRQAAGRGLQLLFYSVGIGQISSEVPQNLSASRPQDRQFILSSKKLLLSDSGFYLCARGQGSYGYTFGSGTRLTVV.

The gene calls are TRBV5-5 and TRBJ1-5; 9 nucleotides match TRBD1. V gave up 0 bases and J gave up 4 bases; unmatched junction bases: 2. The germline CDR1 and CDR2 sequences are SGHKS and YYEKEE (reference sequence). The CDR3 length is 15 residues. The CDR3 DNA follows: TGTGCCAGCAGCTTGGGACAGGGGGGAAATCAGCCCCAGCATTTT. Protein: CASSLGQGGNQPQHF.

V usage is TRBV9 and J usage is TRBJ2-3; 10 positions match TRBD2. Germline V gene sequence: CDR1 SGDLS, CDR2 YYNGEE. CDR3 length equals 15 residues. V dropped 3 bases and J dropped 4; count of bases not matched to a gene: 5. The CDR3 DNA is TGTGCCAGCAGCGAGCTAGCGGGAGTAGCAGATACGCAGTATTTT. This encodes CASSELAGVADTQYF.

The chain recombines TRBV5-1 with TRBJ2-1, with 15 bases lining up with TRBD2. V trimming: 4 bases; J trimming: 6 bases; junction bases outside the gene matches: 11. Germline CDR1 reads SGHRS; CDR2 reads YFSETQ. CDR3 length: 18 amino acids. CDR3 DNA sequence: TGCGCCAGCAGCCCGGGGACTAGCGGGAGGCTCACAGCCAATGAGCAGTTCTTC. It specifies CASSPGTSGRLTANEQFF.

As DNA, the CDR3 is TGTGCCAGCAGCCTCAGACAGTACAATGGCTACACCTTC. Translating it yields CASSLRQYNGYTF. The chain is built from TRBV5-6 and TRBJ1-2, with a possible D match to TRBD1 (5 bases). The CDR3 covers 13 residues. CDR1 is SGHDT, CDR2 YYEEEE, per germline. V was pared by 4 bases and J by 6 bases, with 13 bases between.

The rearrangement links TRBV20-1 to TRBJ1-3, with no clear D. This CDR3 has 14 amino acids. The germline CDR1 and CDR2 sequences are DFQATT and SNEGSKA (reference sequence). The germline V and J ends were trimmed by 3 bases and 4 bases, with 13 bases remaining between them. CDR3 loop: CSASDPRSGNTIYF. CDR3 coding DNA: TGCAGTGCTAGTGACCCCAGGTCCGGAAACACCATATATTTT.

The CDR3 DNA reads TGCGCCAGCAGCGCATCTGGGGGGGCCATGCAGCCCCAGCATTTT. This encodes CASSASGGAMQPQHF. The chain combines TRBV5-1 with TRBJ1-5; tentatively, D is TRBD1 (6 bases). CDR3 size: 15 residues. Trimming removed 4 bases at V and 7 bases at J, with 18 bases between. Per germline, CDR1 SGHRS and CDR2 YFSETQ.

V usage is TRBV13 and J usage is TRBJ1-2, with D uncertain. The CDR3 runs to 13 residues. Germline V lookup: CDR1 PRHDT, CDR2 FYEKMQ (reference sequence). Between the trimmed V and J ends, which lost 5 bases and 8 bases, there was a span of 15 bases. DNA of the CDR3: TGTGCCAGCAGCCTTGGTGGGGTGAAGGGCTACACCTTC. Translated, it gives CASSLGGVKGYTF.